The 20 T cell receptor beta chains reported below all come from one sample, sequenced in a study of a mutant IDH1 vaccine in newly diagnosed glioma. Sequencing used immunoSEQ multiplex PCR; TCRdb keeps in-frame clones, though not all of them. The sample contains some 54,000 clones, around 90% of which appear only once. No antigen is known for these receptors. The sample's time point: week 11, during vaccination. Vaccinated patients received 300 ug of mutant IDH1 20-mer peptide per dose, with topical imiquimod. The sample in question was PBMCs, obtained from a glioma patient whose treatment included an IDH1 peptide vaccine. The origin of the receptors is a man in his fifties with glioma.

The chain joins TRBV5-1 to TRBJ2-1; TRBD2 matches at 9 bases. Germline V CDR1 and CDR2: SGHRS, YFSETQ. The CDR3 runs 14 residues. The V gene end was trimmed by 4 bases and the J gene end by 9 bases; junction bases not matched to a gene: 8. The CDR3 nucleotides are TGCGCCAGCAGCGCCTCCGGGACTAGCAGTGAGCAGTTCTTC. Its protein product is CASSASGTSSEQFF.

A remark on this clone: Other nucleotide sequences in the sample specify the same CDR3. This chain uses TRBV7-9 with TRBJ1-1, with TRBD1 identical over 8 bases. Per germline, CDR1 SEHNR and CDR2 FQNEAQ (reference sequence). The CDR3 consists of 14 residues. V trimming: 4 bases; J trimming: 1 base; junction bases outside the gene matches: 2. CDR3 coding DNA: TGTGCCAGCAGCTCCGGGACAGGGAACACTGAAGCTTTCTTT. It encodes CASSSGTGNTEAFF. The complete variable domain, with remaining parts taken from reference TRBV7-9 and TRBJ1-1, reads DTGVSQNPRHKITKRGQNVTFRCDPISEHNRLYWYRQTLGQGPEFLTYFQNEAQLEKSRLLSDRFSAERPKGSFSTLEIQRTEQGDSAMYLCASSSGTGNTEAFFGQGTRLTVV.

V gene TRBV5-5 combines with J gene TRBJ1-5; no clear D gene. CDR1 SGHKS and CDR2 YYEKEE come from the germline V gene (reference sequence). This CDR3 contains 13 residues. V was pared by 2 bases and J by 4 bases, with 7 bases between. CDR3 sequence: CASSLRPNQPQHF. The CDR3 DNA is TGTGCCAGCAGCTTAAGGCCAAATCAGCCCCAGCATTTT.

The genes are TRBV6-1 and TRBJ2-7; 7 bases fit TRBD2. V lost 6 bases, J lost 5 bases, and 7 bases stayed unmatched. The germline gives CDR1 MNHNS, CDR2 SASEGT. The CDR3 covers 13 residues. This chain's CDR3 is CASSSGEGDEQYF. CDR3 in DNA: TGTGCCAGCAGCAGCGGGGAAGGGGACGAGCAGTACTTC.

This clone was picked up one time. V is TRBV7-2 and J is TRBJ2-1; 7 bases align to TRBD2. The germline V gene has CDR1 SGHTA and CDR2 FQGNSA. V was pared by 2 bases and J by 7 bases, with 8 bases of the junction left unmatched. The CDR3 runs 15 residues. CDR3: CASSLTPAGSNEQFF. Written as DNA, the CDR3 is TGTGCCAGCAGCTTAACCCCAGCGGGGAGTAATGAGCAGTTCTTC.

This clone was found once. The rearrangement uses TRBV7-9 and TRBJ1-6; D is perhaps TRBD1 (5 bases). Trimming took off 5 bases at V and 7 bases at J, with 12 bases between the two ends. Germline V gives CDR1 SEHNR, CDR2 FQNEAQ (reference sequence). This CDR3 has 14 residues. The CDR3 DNA reads TGTGCCAGCAGCCGGGACGGTACCAATTCACCCCTCCACTTT. Translating it yields CASSRDGTNSPLHF.

V is TRBV20-1 and J is TRBJ1-1; a weak D match, TRBD1 (6 bases). Trimming took off 5 bases at V and 8 bases at J, with 12 bases between the two ends. The length of the CDR3 is 11 residues. The germline gives CDR1 DFQATT, CDR2 SNEGSKA (reference sequence). The CDR3 spells CSARYRAEAFF. CDR3 DNA sequence: TGCAGTGCTCGCTACAGGGCGGAAGCTTTCTTT.

The V call is TRBV25-1, the J call TRBJ1-6; possibly TRBD1 for D (5 bases). The V end lost 5 bases, the J end lost 10 bases, and 12 bases lay between the germline ends. The CDR3 spans 13 residues. Germline V gives CDR1 MGHDK, CDR2 SYGVNS. The DNA of the CDR3 is TGTGCCAGCAGTATCCGGGACCGGTCACCCCTCCACTTT. It specifies CASSIRDRSPLHF.

This clone was seen a single time. This sequence joins TRBV7-9 and TRBJ2-7; D tentatively fits TRBD1 or TRBD2 (5 bases each). Trimming removed 5 bases at V and 2 bases at J, with 13 bases between. CDR3 length: 14 residues. The germline V gene has CDR1 SEHNR and CDR2 FQNEAQ (reference sequence). CDR3 bases: TGTGCCAGCAGCGAAAGGGACGGAGCCTACGAGCAGTACTTC. Translated: CASSERDGAYEQYF.

The chain is built from TRBV28 and TRBJ1-2; the match to TRBD1 covers 7 bases. Germline trimming cut 5 bases from V and 4 bases from J; bases unmatched to any gene: 7. Looked up from germline, CDR1 is MDHEN and CDR2 is SYDVKM. The CDR3 is 14 residues long. CDR3 DNA: TGTGCCAGCAGTAAAACTACAGGGGCCTATGGCTACACCTTC. Protein product: CASSKTTGAYGYTF.

CDR3 nucleotides: TGTGCCAGTAGTTCGACTAGCAGGGCCAATGAGCAGTTCTTC. Its protein is CASSSTSRANEQFF. This chain uses TRBV19 with TRBJ2-1; 7 nucleotides match TRBD2. This CDR3 spans 14 amino acids. Losses at the gene ends were 5 bases for V and 6 bases for J; bases not matched to a gene: 7. CDR1 LNHDA and CDR2 SQIVND come from the germline V gene (reference sequence). The variable domain in full, completed from reference TRBV19 and TRBJ2-1, reads DGGITQSPKYLFRKEGQNVTLSCEQNLNHDAMYWYRQDPGQGLRLIYYSQIVNDFQKGDIAEGYSVSREKKESFPLTVTSAQKNPTAFYLCASSSTSRANEQFFGPGTRLTVL.

The J gene is TRBJ2-5, the V gene TRBV7-6; 8 nucleotides agree with TRBD1. The CDR3 has 15 amino acids. The germline V gene has CDR1 SGHVS and CDR2 FNYEAQ. V was pared by 3 bases and J by 0 bases, with 3 bases of the junction left unmatched. Written as DNA, the CDR3 is TGTGCCAGCAGCTTGATGACAGGGGACCAAGAGACCCAGTACTTC. This sequence encodes CASSLMTGDQETQYF.

The chain employs TRBV5-1 and TRBJ2-1, with D perhaps TRBD1 or TRBD2 (5 bases each). Trimming took off 1 base at V and 9 bases at J, with 17 bases between the two ends. Germline CDR1 and CDR2: SGHRS and YFSETQ. The CDR3 length is 15 residues. CDR3 protein: CASSLSGTPTGEQFF. The CDR3 nucleotides are TGCGCCAGCAGCTTGTCGGGGACCCCAACGGGTGAGCAGTTCTTC.

The rearrangement joins TRBV2 to TRBJ2-2, with D maybe TRBD1 (5 bases). V lost 4 bases to trimming and J lost 0 bases, with 9 bases between them. The CDR3 runs to 15 residues. Germline CDR1 and CDR2: SNHLY and FYNNEI. The CDR3 spells CASSAGQANTGELFF. The CDR3 DNA follows: TGTGCCAGCAGTGCTGGACAAGCGAACACCGGGGAGCTGTTTTTT.

The chain is built from TRBV9 and TRBJ1-5; D uncertain. Germline CDR1 is SGDLS and CDR2 is YYNGEE. Deletions cut 0 bases from V and 3 bases from J, with 4 bases between. The CDR3 totals 13 residues. The CDR3 region is CASSVDHNQPQHF. The CDR3 coding sequence is TGTGCCAGCAGCGTAGATCACAATCAGCCCCAGCATTTT.

The chain couples TRBV4-2 to TRBJ2-7; D ambiguous. V gave up 0 bases and J gave up 8 bases, with 8 bases separating them. This CDR3 has 12 amino acids. Germline V gene data show CDR1 as LGHNA and CDR2 as YNFKEQ. The CDR3 here is CASSQDGDKQYF. CDR3 DNA: TGTGCCAGCAGCCAAGATGGAGACAAGCAGTACTTC.

This clone occurred once. This chain connects TRBV30 to TRBJ1-2, with a tentative D call TRBD1 (5 bases). Germline CDR1 GTSNPN, CDR2 SVGIG (reference sequence). This CDR3 has 13 residues. The V end lost 2 bases, the J end lost 4 bases, and 11 bases lay between the germline ends. The CDR3 region is CAWSPGTGYGYTF. CDR3 coding DNA: TGTGCCTGGAGTCCAGGGACGGGCTATGGCTACACCTTC. The variable domain in full, completed from reference TRBV30 and TRBJ1-2, reads SQTIHQWPATLVQPVGSPLSLECTVEGTSNPNLYWYRQAAGRGLQLLFYSVGIGQISSEVPQNLSASRPQDRQFILSSKKLLLSDSGFYLCAWSPGTGYGYTFGSGTRLTVV.

The CDR3 sequence is CASSLRQALSTDTQYF. CDR3 DNA sequence: TGTGCCAGCAGCTTAAGACAGGCACTCAGCACAGATACGCAGTATTTT. V gene TRBV13 combines with J gene TRBJ2-3, with D perhaps TRBD1 (6 bases). The germline gives CDR1 PRHDT, CDR2 FYEKMQ (reference sequence). This CDR3 region has 16 residues. Trimming pared 2 bases from V and 0 bases from J, leaving 12 bases between.

The chain links TRBV5-1 to TRBJ1-5; tentative D call: TRBD1 (5 bases). The CDR3 has 16 amino acids. V was cut by 3 bases and J by 11 bases, with 24 bases left in between. Per the germline V gene, CDR1 is SGHRS and CDR2 is YFSETQ. CDR3 bases: TGCGCCAGCAGCTCCGGGGCAGACAGCCTTCCAGAAACCCAGCATTTT. This encodes CASSSGADSLPETQHF.

V gene TRBV7-2 combines with J gene TRBJ2-2; 9 bases match TRBD2. Germline V lookup: CDR1 SGHTA, CDR2 FQGNSA. Germline trimming cut 3 bases from V and 6 bases from J; bases unmatched to any gene: 5. The CDR3 spans 15 residues. Here the CDR3 DNA reads TGTGCCAGCAGCTTTAGGCGGGGGGGCGCCGGGGAGCTGTTTTTT. It encodes CASSFRRGGAGELFF.